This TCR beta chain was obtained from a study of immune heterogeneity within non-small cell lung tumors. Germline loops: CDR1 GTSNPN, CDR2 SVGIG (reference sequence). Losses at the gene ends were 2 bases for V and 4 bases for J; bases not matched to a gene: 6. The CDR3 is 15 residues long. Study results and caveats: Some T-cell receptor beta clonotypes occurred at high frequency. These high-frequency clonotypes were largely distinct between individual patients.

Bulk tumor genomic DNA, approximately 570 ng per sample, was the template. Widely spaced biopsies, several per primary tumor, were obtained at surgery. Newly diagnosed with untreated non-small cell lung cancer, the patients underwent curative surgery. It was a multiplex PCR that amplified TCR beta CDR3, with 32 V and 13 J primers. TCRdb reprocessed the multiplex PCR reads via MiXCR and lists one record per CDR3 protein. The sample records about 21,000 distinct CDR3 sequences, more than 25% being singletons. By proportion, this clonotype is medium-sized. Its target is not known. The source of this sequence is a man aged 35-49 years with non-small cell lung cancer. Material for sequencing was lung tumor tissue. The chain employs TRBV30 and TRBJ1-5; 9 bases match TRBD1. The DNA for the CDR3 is TGTGCCTGGAGTTCGGGACAGGGTCAGAATCAGCCCCAGCATTTT. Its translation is CAWSSGQGQNQPQHF.